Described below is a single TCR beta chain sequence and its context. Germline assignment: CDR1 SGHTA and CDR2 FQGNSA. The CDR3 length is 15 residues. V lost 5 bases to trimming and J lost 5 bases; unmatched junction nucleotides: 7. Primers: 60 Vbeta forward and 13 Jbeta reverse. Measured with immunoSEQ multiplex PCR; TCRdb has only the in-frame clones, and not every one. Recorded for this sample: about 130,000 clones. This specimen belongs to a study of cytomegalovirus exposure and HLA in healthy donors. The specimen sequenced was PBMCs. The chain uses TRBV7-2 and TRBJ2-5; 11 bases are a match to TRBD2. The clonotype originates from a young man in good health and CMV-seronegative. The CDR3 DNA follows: TGTGCCAGCAGCCGCCTAGCGGGGGGAATGGAGACCCAGTACTTC. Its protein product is CASSRLAGGMETQYF.